Below, 28 T cell receptor beta chains from the same sample are listed, as sequenced in a study of shared clonotypes between healthy human individuals. The data were produced by immunoSEQ multiplex PCR, yet TCRdb's version contains in-frame clones alone and is incomplete. The table includes 900,000 to 1,200,000 clones, 75% to 85% detected once. The sample was memory CD4+ T cells from PBMCs. Subset noted: CD45RA-negative fraction. The receptors were gathered from a man younger than 35 in good health. Some clones in this sample may be carry-over from other donors' samples.

The chain has TRBV14 and TRBJ1-2, with 7 nucleotides matching TRBD1. This CDR3 contains 15 residues. Per the germline V gene, CDR1 is SGHDN and CDR2 is FVKESK. The V segment lost 4 bases and the J segment 7 bases; nucleotides outside the gene matches: 12. In nucleotides, the CDR3 is TGTGCCAGCAGCCGAGCGACAGGGAGCGCCCTTGGCTACACCTTC. It translates to CASSRATGSALGYTF.

On this clone itself: The same CDR3 is also encoded by other DNA sequences in this sample. J is TRBJ2-7 and V is TRBV6-1, with 12 bases matching TRBD2. V was pared by 4 bases and J by 1 base, with 11 bases of the junction left unmatched. Germline loops: CDR1 MNHNS, CDR2 SASEGT. CDR3 size: 18 residues. This chain's CDR3 is CASSGRTSGAGSSYEQYF. The CDR3 DNA reads as TGTGCCAGCAGTGGCAGGACTAGCGGGGCCGGGTCTTCCTACGAGCAGTACTTC.

The V gene is TRBV4-1, the J gene TRBJ2-2; the D gene could be TRBD1 or TRBD2 (5 bases each). V was pared by 7 bases and J by 7 bases, with 16 bases between. CDR3 size: 14 residues. Germline-derived CDR1 and CDR2 are MGHRA and YSYEKL. The CDR3 DNA is TGCGCCAGCAAGGGGCGGGTAGTCGGCGGGGAGCTGTTTTTT. Its protein product is CASKGRVVGGELFF.

The chain carries TRBV5-1 and TRBJ1-4, with D unresolved. CDR1 is SGHRS, CDR2 YFSETQ, per germline. Trimming left V 4 bases short and J 7 bases short, with 20 bases between. The CDR3 is made up of 16 amino acids. In DNA, the CDR3 is TGCGCCAGCAGCCCGGCGGGAGGGAATCAAGGTGAAAAACTGTTTTTT. As protein: CASSPAGGNQGEKLFF.

This sequence joins TRBV15 and TRBJ2-7; 9 bases line up with TRBD1. CDR1 is LNHNV and CDR2 is YYDKDF in the germline V gene (reference sequence). This CDR3 contains 16 residues. The ends lost 0 bases at V and 5 bases at J; junction bases unmatched: 8. CDR3: CATSRDRGGTGNEQYF. The DNA for the CDR3 is TGTGCCACCAGCAGAGATCGAGGGGGGACAGGGAACGAGCAGTACTTC.

This clone has only a few counts. This chain joins TRBV28 and TRBJ1-2; D is perhaps TRBD1 (5 bases). The CDR3 contains 12 residues. From germline, CDR1 is MDHEN and CDR2 SYDVKM. V lost 5 bases and J lost 4, with 8 bases in between. CDR3 sequence: CASSRQIYGYTF. DNA of the CDR3: TGTGCCAGCAGTCGACAGATCTATGGCTACACCTTC.

V and J are TRBV18 and TRBJ2-5, with 9 bases identical to TRBD2. The CDR3 is 14 amino acids. V was pared by 6 bases and J by 5 bases, with 7 bases of the junction left unmatched. Germline V lookup: CDR1 KGHSH, CDR2 LQKENI. The CDR3 is CASSGGTSWETQYF. CDR3 sequence (DNA): TGTGCCAGCTCGGGAGGGACTAGCTGGGAGACCCAGTACTTC.

This clone appeared many times. Additional DNA sequences in this sample encode the identical CDR3. The chain carries TRBV11-2 and TRBJ2-7; tentatively, D is TRBD2 (6 bases). The CDR3 has 16 amino acids. The V gene lost 5 bases and the J gene lost 3 bases, with 20 bases spanning the gap. Per germline, CDR1 SGHAT and CDR2 FQNNGV. The CDR3 here is CASSLRGRDGYYEQYF. The CDR3 bases are TGTGCCAGCAGCCTCCGCGGGCGGGATGGGTACTACGAGCAGTACTTC.

This clone was detected only once. V is TRBV28 and J is TRBJ2-3; 7 nucleotides agree with TRBD2. Germline V gene lookup returns CDR1 MDHEN and CDR2 SYDVKM. CDR3 length: 15 residues. Trimming at V came to 5 bases and at J to 1 base, leaving 6 bases not matched to a gene. The CDR3 is CASSRGGSGTDTQYF. In DNA form, the CDR3 reads TGTGCCAGCAGTCGCGGGGGAAGCGGCACAGATACGCAGTATTTT. The whole variable domain, remainder taken from reference TRBV28 and TRBJ2-3, is DVKVTQSSRYLVKRTGEKVFLECVQDMDHENMFWYRQDPGLGLRLIYFSYDVKMKEKGDIPEGYSVSREKKERFSLILESASTNQTSMYLCASSRGGSGTDTQYFGPGTRLTVL.

The chain combines TRBV28 with TRBJ2-7, with D possibly being TRBD1 (5 bases). The CDR3 sequence is 14 residues long. CDR1 is MDHEN and CDR2 is SYDVKM in the germline V gene. The germline V and J ends were trimmed by 6 bases and 1 base, with 13 bases remaining between them. CDR3 in DNA: TGTGCCAGCAGGGCAGGGATACCATCCTACGAGCAGTACTTC. Translation: CASRAGIPSYEQYF.

The chain employs TRBV29-1 and TRBJ1-1; D gene ambiguous. Germline V gene lookup returns CDR1 SQVTM and CDR2 ANQGSEA. V was cut by 7 bases and J by 1 base, with 13 bases left in between. The CDR3 is made up of 13 amino acids. CDR3 DNA: TGCAGCGAAATTACACGAACGAACACTGAAGCTTTCTTT. This encodes CSEITRTNTEAFF.

Concerning this clone itself: Possible read error: a much larger clone is one base away. This chain links TRBV15 with TRBJ2-3; D remains ambiguous. This CDR3 is built from 11 residues. CDR1 is LNHNV and CDR2 is YYDKDF in the germline V gene (reference sequence). The V end was cut by 3 bases, the J end by 3 bases, with 1 base between. CDR3 protein: CATSRTDTQYF. In nucleotides, the CDR3 is TGTGCCACCAGCAGGACAGATACGCAGTATTTT.

This sequence joins TRBV6-1 and TRBJ1-1, with 7 bases that match TRBD1. CDR1 is MNHNS and CDR2 is SASEGT in the germline V gene. J was trimmed by 0 bases and V by 8 bases; bases with no gene match: 9. The CDR3 consists of 15 residues. The CDR3 reads CASGSPGQMNTEAFF. The DNA for the CDR3 is TGTGCCAGCGGAAGTCCGGGACAGATGAACACTGAAGCTTTCTTT.

This clone showed up just a few times. The J gene is TRBJ2-7, the V gene TRBV11-2, with D perhaps TRBD1 (6 bases). The V end was cut by 5 bases, the J end by 0 bases, with 14 bases between. The CDR3 totals 15 residues. The germline V gene encodes CDR1 SGHAT and CDR2 FQNNGV. The CDR3 reads CASSPLQGLSYEQYF. The CDR3, as DNA: TGTGCCAGCAGCCCATTACAGGGCCTCTCCTACGAGCAGTACTTC.

The rearrangement uses TRBV7-9 and TRBJ2-7; 13 bases are a match to TRBD2. V was clipped by 5 bases and J by 6 bases; unmatched bases: 7. Germline CDR1 reads SEHNR; CDR2 reads FQNEAQ (reference sequence). The CDR3 totals 15 residues. The CDR3, as DNA: TGTGCCAGCAGCCCGGGGACTAGCGGGACCCGCGAGCAGTACTTC. This gives the protein CASSPGTSGTREQYF.

The chain recombines TRBV5-1 with TRBJ2-7, with 7 nucleotides matching TRBD2. CDR1 SGHRS and CDR2 YFSETQ come from the germline V gene. J lost 3 bases, V lost 7 bases, and 10 bases had no gene match. The CDR3 extends over 14 amino acids. The CDR3 region has the DNA TGCGCCAGCTCCCTGCGGGAGTACAACTACGAGCAGTACTTC. It is translated as CASSLREYNYEQYF.

A remark on this clone: Other nucleotide sequences in the sample specify the same CDR3. Written as DNA, the CDR3 is TGTGCCACCAGCAGGGTCAGCGGGAGGTCCTACGAGCAGTACTTC. Protein sequence: CATSRVSGRSYEQYF. The V call is TRBV15, the J call TRBJ2-7; 9 bases map to TRBD2. Trimming at V came to 3 bases and at J to 1 base, leaving 4 bases not matched to a gene. The CDR3 covers 15 residues. The V gene's germline CDR1 is LNHNV and CDR2 YYDKDF (reference sequence).

This clone was found once. The chain recombines TRBV10-3 with TRBJ1-2, with 9 bases fitting TRBD1. After removal of 6 bases from V and 4 bases from J, the junction contained 9 bases not matched to a gene. Germline CDR1 is ENHRY and CDR2 is SYGVKD. The CDR3 runs 15 residues. CDR3 bases: TGTGCCATCAGCGCACCGGGACAGGGTTTCTATGGCTACACCTTC. Translation: CAISAPGQGFYGYTF.

This clone has a handful of counts. The sample holds other DNA sequences that translate to the same CDR3. The chain combines TRBV5-1 with TRBJ1-5, with D tentatively TRBD1 (6 bases). Trimming stripped 1 base from V and 5 bases from J, with 10 bases between. Germline CDR1 is SGHRS and CDR2 is YFSETQ. The CDR3 covers 14 residues. The CDR3 here is CASSLRGGDQPQHF. DNA of the CDR3: TGCGCCAGCAGCTTGAGGGGGGGAGATCAGCCCCAGCATTTT.

The V gene is TRBV29-1, the J gene TRBJ2-5; D unresolved. The germline CDR1 and CDR2 sequences are SQVTM and ANQGSEA. There are 14 residues in the CDR3. Trimming stripped 2 bases from V and 5 bases from J, with 15 bases between. This chain's CDR3 is CSVELQKVEETQYF. CDR3 bases: TGCAGCGTTGAATTACAGAAAGTGGAGGAGACCCAGTACTTC.

V and J are TRBV6-5 and TRBJ1-1, with TRBD1 matching over 8 bases. The germline V gene has CDR1 MNHEY and CDR2 SVGAGI. The CDR3 is 14 amino acids. After removal of 5 bases from V and 5 bases from J, the junction contained 7 bases not matched to a gene. The CDR3 sequence is CASSARRGLTEAFF. CDR3 DNA: TGTGCCAGCAGTGCCCGCAGGGGGCTGACTGAAGCTTTCTTT.

The chain is built from TRBV27 and TRBJ2-3; D unresolved. Trimming removed 6 bases from V and 1 base from J, with 8 bases in between. Germline V gene data show CDR1 as MNHEY and CDR2 as SMNVEV (reference sequence). This CDR3 spans 13 amino acids. CDR3 DNA: TGTGCCAGCAGCCCCTCGGGCACAGATACGCAGTATTTT. The encoded protein is CASSPSGTDTQYF.

This clone was observed at least ten times. The same CDR3 can be traced to other DNA sequences in this sample. The chain couples TRBV20-1 to TRBJ1-4; the match to TRBD1 covers 8 bases. Germline values: CDR1 DFQATT, CDR2 SNEGSKA (reference sequence). There are 10 residues in the CDR3. J lost 12 bases, V lost 6 bases, and 3 bases had no gene match. CDR3 DNA sequence: TGCAGTGCCATGGACAGGGAACTGTTTTTT. Amino acids: CSAMDRELFF.

V gene TRBV5-1 combines with J gene TRBJ1-1; possible D gene TRBD1, 6 bases. Germline lookup yields CDR1 SGHRS and CDR2 YFSETQ. The CDR3 extends over 14 amino acids. V shed 6 bases and J shed 0 bases, with 12 bases lying between them. CDR3 bases: TGCGCCAGCAACCCGGGACAAATGAACACTGAAGCTTTCTTT. It translates to CASNPGQMNTEAFF.

This clone occurred many times. The rearrangement uses TRBV9 and TRBJ2-3; D ambiguous. CDR1 is SGDLS, CDR2 YYNGEE, per germline. This CDR3 comprises 13 residues. V was trimmed by 2 bases and J by 2 bases, leaving 6 bases between them. CDR3 DNA: TGTGCCAGCAGCGTCGCCGTCACAGATACGCAGTATTTT. Amino acid sequence: CASSVAVTDTQYF.

Regarding this clone: The identical CDR3 is also encoded by other nucleotide sequences in the sample. V usage is TRBV7-2 and J usage is TRBJ2-3; the D gene is possibly TRBD2 (6 bases). Trimming cost V 4 bases and J 1 base, with 6 bases left between them. The CDR3 is made up of 13 amino acids. The germline V gene encodes CDR1 SGHTA and CDR2 FQGNSA. CDR3 DNA: TGTGCCAGCAGCTGGGGGGGCACAGATACGCAGTATTTT. Its protein is CASSWGGTDTQYF.

This clone has just a few counts. The CDR3, as DNA: TGTGCCAGCAGAGAACTACAGGGTGGGAGGTCCTACGAGCAGTACTTC. Amino acids: CASRELQGGRSYEQYF. The J gene is TRBJ2-7, the V gene TRBV6-1; the D call may be TRBD1 or TRBD2 (6 bases each). The V gene's germline CDR1 is MNHNS and CDR2 SASEGT. The CDR3 extends over 16 amino acids. V was cut by 6 bases and J by 1 base, with 19 bases left in between.

The chain couples TRBV30 to TRBJ2-7; D is unresolved. The germline CDR1 and CDR2 sequences are GTSNPN and SVGIG (reference sequence). The CDR3 contains 11 residues. Trimming removed 5 bases at V and 5 bases at J, with 10 bases between. The CDR3 is CAWHRGHEQYF. CDR3 in DNA: TGTGCCTGGCACCGAGGTCACGAGCAGTACTTC.